In this sample, the clone carrying this T cell receptor beta chain turned up many times. The antigen is unknown. These data originate in a study of T cells in Graves' hyperthyroidism and ophthalmopathy. Study findings and constraints: Ophthalmopathy stood apart from stable hyperthyroidism in a 13 V-J model. Among clonotypes expanded in thyroid above 0.001, most were also found in blood.

The patients, who ranged from 18 to 65 in age, presented with newly diagnosed hyperthyroidism lasting under 2 months. The TCR beta CDR3 regions underwent amplification using RNA transcripts as the source. The TCR CDR3 first-round RT-PCR relied on the HTBI primer set. Each CDR3 protein gets one entry after TCRdb re-called the multiplex PCR reads with MiXCR. The sample yields about 560,000 distinct CDR3 sequences, over 15% seen once. The CDR3 contains 16 residues. Trimming cost V 5 bases and J 0 bases, with 16 bases left between them. Germline V CDR1 and CDR2: MNHEY, SMNVEV (reference sequence). What was sequenced was blood. The chain uses TRBV27 and TRBJ1-1, with D maybe TRBD1 (5 bases). The clonotype comes from a woman between 18 and 29 years old with Graves' hyperthyroidism. CDR3 residues: CASSRSTGRLNTEAFF. DNA of the CDR3: TGTGCCAGCAGTAGATCAACGGGACGGTTGAACACTGAAGCTTTCTTT.